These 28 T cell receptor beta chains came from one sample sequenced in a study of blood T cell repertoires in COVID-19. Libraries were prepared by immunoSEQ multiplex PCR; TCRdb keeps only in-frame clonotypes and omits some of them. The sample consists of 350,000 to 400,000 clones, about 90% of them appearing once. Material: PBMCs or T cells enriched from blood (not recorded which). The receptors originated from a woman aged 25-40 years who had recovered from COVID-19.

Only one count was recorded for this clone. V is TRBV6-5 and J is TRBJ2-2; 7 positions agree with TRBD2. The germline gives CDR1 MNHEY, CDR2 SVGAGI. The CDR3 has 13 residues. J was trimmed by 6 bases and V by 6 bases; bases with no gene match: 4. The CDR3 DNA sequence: TGTGCCAGCAGGCCTACTAGCGCCGGGGAGCTGTTTTTT. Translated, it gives CASRPTSAGELFF.

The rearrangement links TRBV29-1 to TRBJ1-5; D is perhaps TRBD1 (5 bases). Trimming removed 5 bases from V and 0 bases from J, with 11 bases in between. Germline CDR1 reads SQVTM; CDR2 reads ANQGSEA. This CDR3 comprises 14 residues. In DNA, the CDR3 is TGCAGCGTTCTGACAGTTAATAGCAATCAGCCCCAGCATTTT. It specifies CSVLTVNSNQPQHF. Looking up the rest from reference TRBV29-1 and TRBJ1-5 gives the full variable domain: SAVISQKPSRDICQRGTSLTIQCQVDSQVTMMFWYRQQPGQSLTLIATANQGSEATYESGFVIDKFPISRPNLTFSTLTVSNMSPEDSSIYLCSVLTVNSNQPQHFGDGTRLSIL.

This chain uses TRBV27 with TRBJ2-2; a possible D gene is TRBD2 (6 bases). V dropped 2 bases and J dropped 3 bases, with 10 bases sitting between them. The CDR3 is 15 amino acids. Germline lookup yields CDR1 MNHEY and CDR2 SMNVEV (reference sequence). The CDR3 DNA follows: TGTGCCAGCAGTTTAGAACGGGGGTACACCGGGGAGCTGTTTTTT. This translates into CASSLERGYTGELFF.

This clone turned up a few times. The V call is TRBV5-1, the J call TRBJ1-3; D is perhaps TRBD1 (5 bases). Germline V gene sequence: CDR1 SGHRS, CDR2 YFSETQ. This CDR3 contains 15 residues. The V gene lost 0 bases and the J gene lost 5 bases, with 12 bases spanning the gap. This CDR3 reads CASSLVGEERNTIYF. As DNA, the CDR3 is TGCGCCAGCAGCTTGGTGGGGGAGGAAAGAAACACCATATATTTT.

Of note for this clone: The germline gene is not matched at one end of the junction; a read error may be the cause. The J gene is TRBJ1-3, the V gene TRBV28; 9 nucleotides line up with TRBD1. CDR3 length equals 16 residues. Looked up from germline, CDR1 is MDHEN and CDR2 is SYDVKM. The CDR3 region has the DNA TGTGCCAGCAGTGAAGCGACGGGACAGGGTGGATACACCATATATTTT. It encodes CASSEATGQGGYTIYF.

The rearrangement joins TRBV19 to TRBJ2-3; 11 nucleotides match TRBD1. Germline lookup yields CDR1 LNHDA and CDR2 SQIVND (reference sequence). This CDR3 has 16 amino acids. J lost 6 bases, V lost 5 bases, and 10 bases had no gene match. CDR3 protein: CASSPPGTGGTDTQYF. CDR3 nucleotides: TGTGCCAGTAGTCCCCCCGGGACAGGGGGAACGGATACGCAGTATTTT.

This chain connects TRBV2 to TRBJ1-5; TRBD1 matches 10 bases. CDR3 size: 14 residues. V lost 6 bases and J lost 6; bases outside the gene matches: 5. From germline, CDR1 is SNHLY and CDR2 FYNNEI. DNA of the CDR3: TGTGCCAGCAGCGCGACAGGGGGCAGTCAGCCCCAGCATTTT. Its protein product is CASSATGGSQPQHF.

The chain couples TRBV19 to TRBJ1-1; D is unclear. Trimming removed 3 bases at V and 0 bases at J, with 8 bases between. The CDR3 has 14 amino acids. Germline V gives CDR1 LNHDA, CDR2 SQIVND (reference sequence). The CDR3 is CASSMVEVNTEAFF. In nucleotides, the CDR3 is TGTGCCAGTAGTATGGTGGAGGTGAACACTGAAGCTTTCTTT.

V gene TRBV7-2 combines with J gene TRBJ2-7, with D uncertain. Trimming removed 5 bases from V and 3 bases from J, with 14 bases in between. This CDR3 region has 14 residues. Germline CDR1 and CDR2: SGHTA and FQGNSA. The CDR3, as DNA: TGTGCCAGCAGCCCCGTGGCAGGCTACTACGAGCAGTACTTC. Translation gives CASSPVAGYYEQYF. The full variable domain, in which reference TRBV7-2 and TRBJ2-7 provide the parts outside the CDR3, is GAGVSQSPSNKVTEKGKDVELRCDPISGHTALYWYRQSLGQGLEFLIYFQGNSAPDKSGLPSDRFSAERTGGSVSTLTIQRTQQEDSAVYLCASSPVAGYYEQYFGPGTRLTVT.

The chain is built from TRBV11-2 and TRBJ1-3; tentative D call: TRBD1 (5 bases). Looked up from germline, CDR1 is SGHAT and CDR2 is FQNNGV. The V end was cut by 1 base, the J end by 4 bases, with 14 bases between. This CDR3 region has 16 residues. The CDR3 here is CASSLAGLGRGNTIYF. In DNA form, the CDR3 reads TGTGCCAGCAGCTTAGCCGGATTGGGGCGCGGAAACACCATATATTTT.

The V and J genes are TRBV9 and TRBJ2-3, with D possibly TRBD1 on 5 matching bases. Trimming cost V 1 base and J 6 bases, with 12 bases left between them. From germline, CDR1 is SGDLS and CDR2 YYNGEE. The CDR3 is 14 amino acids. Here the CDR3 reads CASSVQGVSDTQYF. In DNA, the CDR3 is TGTGCCAGCAGCGTACAGGGTGTTTCGGATACGCAGTATTTT.

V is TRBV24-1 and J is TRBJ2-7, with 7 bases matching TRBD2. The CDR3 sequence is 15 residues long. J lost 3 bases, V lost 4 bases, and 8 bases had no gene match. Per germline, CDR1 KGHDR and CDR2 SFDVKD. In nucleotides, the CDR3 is TGTGCCACCAGTGAGTCTAGCGGCGACGACTACGAGCAGTACTTC. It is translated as CATSESSGDDYEQYF.

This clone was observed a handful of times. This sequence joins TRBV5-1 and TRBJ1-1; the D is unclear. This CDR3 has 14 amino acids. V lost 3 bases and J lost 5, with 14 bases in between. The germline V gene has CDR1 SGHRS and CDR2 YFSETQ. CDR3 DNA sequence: TGCGCCAGCAGCTCCCCCCAAACGGGGACTGAAGCTTTCTTT. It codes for CASSSPQTGTEAFF.

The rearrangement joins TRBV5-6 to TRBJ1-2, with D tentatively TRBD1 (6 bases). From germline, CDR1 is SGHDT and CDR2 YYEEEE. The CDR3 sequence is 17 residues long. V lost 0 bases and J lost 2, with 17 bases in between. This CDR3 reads CASSLEGLGGSNYGYTF. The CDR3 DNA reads TGTGCCAGCAGCTTGGAGGGGCTTGGGGGCTCGAACTATGGCTACACCTTC.

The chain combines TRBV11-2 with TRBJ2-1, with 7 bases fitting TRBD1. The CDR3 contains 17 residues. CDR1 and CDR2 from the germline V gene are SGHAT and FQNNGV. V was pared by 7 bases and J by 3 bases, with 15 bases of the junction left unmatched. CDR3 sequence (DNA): TGTGCCAGCAACTCACGCCTGGGACAGTCGCTCTACAATGAGCAGTTCTTC. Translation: CASNSRLGQSLYNEQFF.

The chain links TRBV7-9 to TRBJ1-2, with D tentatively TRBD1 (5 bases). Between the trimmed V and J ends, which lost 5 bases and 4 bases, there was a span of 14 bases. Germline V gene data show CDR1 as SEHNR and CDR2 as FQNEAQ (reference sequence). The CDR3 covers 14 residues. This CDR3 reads CASSTRDGGYGYTF. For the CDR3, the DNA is TGTGCCAGCAGCACCCGGGACGGGGGCTATGGCTACACCTTC. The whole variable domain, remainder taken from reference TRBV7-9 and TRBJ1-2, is DTGVSQNPRHKITKRGQNVTFRCDPISEHNRLYWYRQTLGQGPEFLTYFQNEAQLEKSRLLSDRFSAERPKGSFSTLEIQRTEQGDSAMYLCASSTRDGGYGYTFGSGTRLTVV.

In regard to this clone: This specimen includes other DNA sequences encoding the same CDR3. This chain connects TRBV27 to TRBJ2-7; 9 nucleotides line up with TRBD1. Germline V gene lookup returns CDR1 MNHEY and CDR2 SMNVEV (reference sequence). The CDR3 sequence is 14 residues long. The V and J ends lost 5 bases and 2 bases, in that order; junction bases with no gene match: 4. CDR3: CASSPRTGAYEQYF. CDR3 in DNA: TGTGCCAGCAGTCCCAGGACAGGGGCCTACGAGCAGTACTTC.

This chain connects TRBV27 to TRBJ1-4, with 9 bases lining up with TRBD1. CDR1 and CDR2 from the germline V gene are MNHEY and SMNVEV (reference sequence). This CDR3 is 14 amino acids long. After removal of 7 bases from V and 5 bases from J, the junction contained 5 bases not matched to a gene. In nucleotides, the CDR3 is TGTGCCAGCAACACAGGGGGCGTAAATGAAAAACTGTTTTTT. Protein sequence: CASNTGGVNEKLFF.

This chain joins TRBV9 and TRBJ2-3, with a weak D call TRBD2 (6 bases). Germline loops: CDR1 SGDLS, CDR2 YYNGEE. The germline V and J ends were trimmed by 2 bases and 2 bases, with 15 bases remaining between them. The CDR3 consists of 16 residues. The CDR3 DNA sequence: TGTGCCAGCAGCGTCGCGGGCCGCGGGACCACAGATACGCAGTATTTT. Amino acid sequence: CASSVAGRGTTDTQYF.

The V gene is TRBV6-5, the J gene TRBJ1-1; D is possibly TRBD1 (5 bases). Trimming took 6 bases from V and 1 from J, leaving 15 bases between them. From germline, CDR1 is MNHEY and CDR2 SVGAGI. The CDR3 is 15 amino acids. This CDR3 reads CASSSPDMWNTEAFF. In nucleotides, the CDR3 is TGTGCCAGCAGCTCCCCGGACATGTGGAACACTGAAGCTTTCTTT.

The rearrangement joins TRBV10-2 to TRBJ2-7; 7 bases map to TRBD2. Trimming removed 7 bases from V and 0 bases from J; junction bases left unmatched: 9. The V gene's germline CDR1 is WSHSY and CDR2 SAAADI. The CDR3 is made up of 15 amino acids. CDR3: CASTSGAASSYEQYF. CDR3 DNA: TGCGCCAGCACTAGCGGAGCTGCCAGCTCCTACGAGCAGTACTTC.

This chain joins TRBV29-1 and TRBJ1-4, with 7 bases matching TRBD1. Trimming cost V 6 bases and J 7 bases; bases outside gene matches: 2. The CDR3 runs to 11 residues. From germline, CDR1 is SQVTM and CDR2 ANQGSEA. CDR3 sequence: CSVNRGEKLFF. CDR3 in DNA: TGCAGCGTGAACAGGGGTGAAAAACTGTTTTTT.

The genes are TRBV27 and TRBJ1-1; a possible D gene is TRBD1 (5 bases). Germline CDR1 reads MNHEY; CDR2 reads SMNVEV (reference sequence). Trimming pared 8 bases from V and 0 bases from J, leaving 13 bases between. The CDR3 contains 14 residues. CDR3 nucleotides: TGTGCCAGCGCGGGACTTACGATGAACACTGAAGCTTTCTTT. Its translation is CASAGLTMNTEAFF.

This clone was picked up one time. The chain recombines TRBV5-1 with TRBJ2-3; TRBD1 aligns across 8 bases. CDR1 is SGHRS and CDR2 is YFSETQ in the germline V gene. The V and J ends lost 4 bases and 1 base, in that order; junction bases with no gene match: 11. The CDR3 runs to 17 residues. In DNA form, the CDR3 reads TGCGCCAGCAGCGGTGGACAGGGTGACATTGGCACAGATACGCAGTATTTT. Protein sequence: CASSGGQGDIGTDTQYF.

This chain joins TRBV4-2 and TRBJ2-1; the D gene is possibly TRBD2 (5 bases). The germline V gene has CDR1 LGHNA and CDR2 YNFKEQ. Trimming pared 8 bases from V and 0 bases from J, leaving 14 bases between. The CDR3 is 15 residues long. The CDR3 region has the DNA TGTGCCAGCGGACCGCTAGGGAGCTCCTACAATGAGCAGTTCTTC. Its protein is CASGPLGSSYNEQFF.

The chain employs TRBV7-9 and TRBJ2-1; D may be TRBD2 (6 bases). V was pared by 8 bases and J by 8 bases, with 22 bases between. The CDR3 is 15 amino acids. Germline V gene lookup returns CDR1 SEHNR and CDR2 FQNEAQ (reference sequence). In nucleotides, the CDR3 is TGTGCCAGCCCTGCCGCGGGGCCGGTTCAGGATGAGCAGTTCTTC. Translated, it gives CASPAAGPVQDEQFF.

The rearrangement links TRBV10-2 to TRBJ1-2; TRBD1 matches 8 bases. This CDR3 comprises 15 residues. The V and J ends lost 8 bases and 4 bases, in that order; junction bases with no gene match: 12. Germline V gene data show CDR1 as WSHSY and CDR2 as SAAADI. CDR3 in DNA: TGCGCCAGCCTAAGTCCCGGGACAGGTGGCTATGGCTACACCTTC. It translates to CASLSPGTGGYGYTF.

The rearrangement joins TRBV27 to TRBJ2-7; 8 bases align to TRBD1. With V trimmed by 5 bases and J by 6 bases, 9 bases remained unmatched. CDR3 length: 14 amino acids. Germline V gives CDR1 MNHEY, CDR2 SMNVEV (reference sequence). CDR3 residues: CASSPRTGLGEQYF. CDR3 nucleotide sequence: TGTGCCAGCAGTCCACGGACAGGGCTGGGCGAGCAGTACTTC.